Below, 3 T cell receptor beta chains from the same sample are listed, as sequenced in a study of naive and memory T cell subsets (dated by TCRdb to about 2017). Here is what the overall study found, with its caveats: A few larger clonotypes were found in naive repertoires, especially CD8, and these larger clonotypes were possibly memory cells re-expressing CD45RA.

These receptors have no known antigen. Receptor libraries were prepared by UMI-ligation and nested PCR. TCRdb names Illumina MiSeq as the instrument used. An equimolar mix of two oligonucleotides covering both TRBC1 and TRBC2 was used as the beta constant-region primer. Four rounds of PCR, combining the SP2 primer with nested alpha and beta constant-region primers, were used to amplify the ligated cDNA. TCRdb took the public reads, trimmed them with fastp at Q25, ran MiXCR for clone calling and kept in-frame beta chains. Duplicate CDR3 protein sequences are folded into a single record with the most common DNA and genes. The sample includes around 140,000 distinct CDR3 sequences, with 15% to 25% observed a single time. The ten biggest clones cover approximately 0.63% of the sample. The sequencing input was naive CD8+ T cells from blood. Explained via the paper, the cell subset or site label denotes: naive T cells, CD45RA high CD27+. All receptors derive from a human donor in good health.

The chain links TRBV13 to TRBJ2-3; the D gene is possibly TRBD1 (5 bases). CDR1 and CDR2 (germline): PRHDT, FYEKMQ (reference sequence). The V end was cut by 5 bases, the J end by 2 bases, with 14 bases between. The CDR3 is made up of 15 amino acids. CDR3 DNA sequence: TGTGCCAGCAGCCGCAGGGATTGGGCCACAGATACGCAGTATTTT. Translation: CASSRRDWATDTQYF.

This clonotype was seen only a few times. V gene TRBV7-2 combines with J gene TRBJ2-5, with 13 bases that match TRBD2. The length of the CDR3 is 17 residues. CDR1 is SGHTA and CDR2 is FQGNSA in the germline V gene. V trimming: 5 bases; J trimming: 5 bases; junction bases outside the gene matches: 11. In nucleotides, the CDR3 is TGTGCCAGCAGCACCAGGACTAGCGGGAGTATTGTGGAGACCCAGTACTTC. Translated, it gives CASSTRTSGSIVETQYF.

The CDR3 spells CATSRDKFRENEKLFF. CDR3 nucleotide sequence: TGTGCCACCAGCAGAGATAAATTCCGGGAAAATGAAAAACTGTTTTTT. The chain is built from TRBV15 and TRBJ1-4; D gene uncertain. Trimming pared 0 bases from V and 5 bases from J, leaving 13 bases between. The CDR3 has 16 amino acids. Germline assignment: CDR1 LNHNV and CDR2 YYDKDF (reference sequence). The whole variable domain, remainder taken from reference TRBV15 and TRBJ1-4, is DAMVIQNPRYQVTQFGKPVTLSCSQTLNHNVMYWYQQKSSQAPKLLFHYYDKDFNNEADTPDNFQSRRPNTSFCFLDIRSPGLGDTAMYLCATSRDKFRENEKLFFGSGTQLSVL.